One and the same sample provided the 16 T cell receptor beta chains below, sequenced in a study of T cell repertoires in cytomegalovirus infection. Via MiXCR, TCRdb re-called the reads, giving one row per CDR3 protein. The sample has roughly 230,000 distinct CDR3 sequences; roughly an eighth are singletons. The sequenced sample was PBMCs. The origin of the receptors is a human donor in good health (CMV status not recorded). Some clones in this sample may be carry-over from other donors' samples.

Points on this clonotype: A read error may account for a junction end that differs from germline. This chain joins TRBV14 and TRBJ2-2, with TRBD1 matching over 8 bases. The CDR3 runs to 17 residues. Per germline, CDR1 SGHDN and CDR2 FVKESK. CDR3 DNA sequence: TGTGGCAGCAGCCACAAGCGGACAGGGCCAAACACCGGGGAGCTGTTTTTT. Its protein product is CGSSHKRTGPNTGELFF.

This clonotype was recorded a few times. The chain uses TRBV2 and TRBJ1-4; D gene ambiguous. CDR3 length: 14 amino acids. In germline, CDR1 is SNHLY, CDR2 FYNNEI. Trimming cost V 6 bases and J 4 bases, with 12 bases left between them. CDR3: CASSVDGVNEKLFF. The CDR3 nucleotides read TGTGCCAGCAGCGTAGACGGAGTTAATGAAAAACTGTTTTTT.

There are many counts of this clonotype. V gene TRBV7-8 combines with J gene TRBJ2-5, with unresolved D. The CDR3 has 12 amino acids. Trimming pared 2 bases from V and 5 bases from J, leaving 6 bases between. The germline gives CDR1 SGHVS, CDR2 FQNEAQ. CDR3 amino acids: CASSLRVETQYF. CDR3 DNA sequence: TGTGCCAGCAGCTTAAGGGTCGAGACCCAGTACTTC.

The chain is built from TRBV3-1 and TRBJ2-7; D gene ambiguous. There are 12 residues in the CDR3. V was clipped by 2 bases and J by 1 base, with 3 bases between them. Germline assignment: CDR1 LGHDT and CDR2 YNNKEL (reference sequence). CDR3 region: CASSQKSYEQYF. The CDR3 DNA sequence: TGTGCCAGCAGCCAAAAATCCTACGAGCAGTACTTC.

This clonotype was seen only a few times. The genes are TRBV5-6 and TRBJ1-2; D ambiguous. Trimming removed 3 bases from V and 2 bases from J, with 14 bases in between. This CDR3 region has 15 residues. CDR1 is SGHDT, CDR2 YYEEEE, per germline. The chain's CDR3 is CASSSSRVGNYGYTF. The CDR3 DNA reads TGTGCCAGCAGCTCCTCTCGCGTCGGAAACTATGGCTACACCTTC.

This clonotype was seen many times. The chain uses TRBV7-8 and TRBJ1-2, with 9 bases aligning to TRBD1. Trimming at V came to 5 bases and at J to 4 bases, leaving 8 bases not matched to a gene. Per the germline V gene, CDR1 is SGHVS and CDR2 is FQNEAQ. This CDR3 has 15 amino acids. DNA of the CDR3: TGTGCCAGCAGCCCAACCGGACAGGGGACCTATGGCTACACCTTC. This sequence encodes CASSPTGQGTYGYTF.

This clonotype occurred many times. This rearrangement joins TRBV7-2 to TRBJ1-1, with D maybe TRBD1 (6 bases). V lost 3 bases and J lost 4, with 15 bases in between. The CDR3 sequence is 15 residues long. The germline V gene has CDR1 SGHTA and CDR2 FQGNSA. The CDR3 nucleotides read TGTGCCAGCAGCTTCCCCGGGGGGCCGGTCACTGAAGCTTTCTTT. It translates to CASSFPGGPVTEAFF. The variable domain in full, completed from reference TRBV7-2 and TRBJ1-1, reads GAGVSQSPSNKVTEKGKDVELRCDPISGHTALYWYRQSLGQGLEFLIYFQGNSAPDKSGLPSDRFSAERTGGSVSTLTIQRTQQEDSAVYLCASSFPGGPVTEAFFGQGTRLTVV.

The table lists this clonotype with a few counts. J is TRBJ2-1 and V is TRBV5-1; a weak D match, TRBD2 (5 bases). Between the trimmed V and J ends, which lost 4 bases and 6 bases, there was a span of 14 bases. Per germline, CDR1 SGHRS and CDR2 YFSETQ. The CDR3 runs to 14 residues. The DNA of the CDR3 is TGCGCCAGCAGCCTCCTGGGAGCGACCAATGAGCAGTTCTTC. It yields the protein CASSLLGATNEQFF.

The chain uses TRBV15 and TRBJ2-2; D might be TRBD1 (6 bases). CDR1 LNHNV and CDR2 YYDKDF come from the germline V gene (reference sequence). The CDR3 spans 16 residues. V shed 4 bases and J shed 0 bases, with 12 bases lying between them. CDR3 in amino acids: CATSIPGTSNTGELFF. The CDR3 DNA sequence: TGTGCCACCAGCATTCCCGGGACATCGAACACCGGGGAGCTGTTTTTT.

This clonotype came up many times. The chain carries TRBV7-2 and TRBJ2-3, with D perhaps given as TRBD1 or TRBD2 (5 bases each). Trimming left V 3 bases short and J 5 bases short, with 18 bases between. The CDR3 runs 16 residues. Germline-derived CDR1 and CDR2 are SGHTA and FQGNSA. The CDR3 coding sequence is TGTGCCAGCAGCTTTGGGGGTGCAGGACTTATAGATACGCAGTATTTT. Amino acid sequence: CASSFGGAGLIDTQYF.

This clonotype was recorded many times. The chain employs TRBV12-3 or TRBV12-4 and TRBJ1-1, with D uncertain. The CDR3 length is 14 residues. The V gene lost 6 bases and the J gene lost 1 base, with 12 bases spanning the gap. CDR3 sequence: CASSPGRQNTEAFF. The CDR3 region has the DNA TGTGCCAGCAGCCCCGGTAGGCAGAACACTGAAGCTTTCTTT.

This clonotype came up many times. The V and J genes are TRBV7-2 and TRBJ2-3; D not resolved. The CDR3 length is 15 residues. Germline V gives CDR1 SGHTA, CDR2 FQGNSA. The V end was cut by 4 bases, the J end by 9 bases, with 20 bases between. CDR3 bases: TGTGCCAGCAGCTGGTCCCTGCTATTCTCTGGGACGCAGTATTTT. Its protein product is CASSWSLLFSGTQYF.

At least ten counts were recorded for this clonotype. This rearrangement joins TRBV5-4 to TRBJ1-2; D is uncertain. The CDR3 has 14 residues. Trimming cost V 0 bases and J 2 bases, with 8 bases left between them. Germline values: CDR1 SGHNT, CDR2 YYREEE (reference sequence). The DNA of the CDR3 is TGTGCCAGCAGCTTGGCCGGCAGCAACTATGGCTACACCTTC. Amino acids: CASSLAGSNYGYTF.

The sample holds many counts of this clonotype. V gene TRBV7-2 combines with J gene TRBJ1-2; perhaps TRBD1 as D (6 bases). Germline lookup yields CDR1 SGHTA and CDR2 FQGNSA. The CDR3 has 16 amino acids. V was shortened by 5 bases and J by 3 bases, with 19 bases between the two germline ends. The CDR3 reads CASSRNGRGSDYGYTF. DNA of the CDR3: TGTGCCAGCAGCCGAAATGGCAGGGGTTCCGACTATGGCTACACCTTC.

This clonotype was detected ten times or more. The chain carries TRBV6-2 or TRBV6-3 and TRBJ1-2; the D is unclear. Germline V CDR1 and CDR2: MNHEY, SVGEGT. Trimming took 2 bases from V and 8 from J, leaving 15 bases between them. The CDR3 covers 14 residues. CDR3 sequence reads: CASSYDPLSFGYTF. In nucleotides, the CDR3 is TGTGCCAGCAGTTACGACCCTCTTTCATTCGGCTACACCTTC.

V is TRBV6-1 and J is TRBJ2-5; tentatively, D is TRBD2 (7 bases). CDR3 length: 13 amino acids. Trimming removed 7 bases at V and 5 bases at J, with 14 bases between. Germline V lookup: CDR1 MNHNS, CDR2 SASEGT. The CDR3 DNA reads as TGTGCCAGCAATCGGGGGGCCAGGGAGACCCAGTACTTC. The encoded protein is CASNRGARETQYF.